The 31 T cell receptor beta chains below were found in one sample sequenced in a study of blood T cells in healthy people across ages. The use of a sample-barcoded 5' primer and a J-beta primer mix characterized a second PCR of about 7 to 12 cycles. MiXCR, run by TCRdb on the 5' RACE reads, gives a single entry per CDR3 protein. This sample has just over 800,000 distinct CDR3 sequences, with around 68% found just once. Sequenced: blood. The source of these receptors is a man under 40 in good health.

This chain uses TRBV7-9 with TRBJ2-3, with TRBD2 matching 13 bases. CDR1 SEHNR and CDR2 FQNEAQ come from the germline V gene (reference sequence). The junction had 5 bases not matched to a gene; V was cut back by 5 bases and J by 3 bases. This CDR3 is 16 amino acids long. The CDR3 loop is CASSALAGGPTDTQYF. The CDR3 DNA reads TGTGCCAGCAGCGCACTAGCGGGGGGGCCTACAGATACGCAGTATTTT.

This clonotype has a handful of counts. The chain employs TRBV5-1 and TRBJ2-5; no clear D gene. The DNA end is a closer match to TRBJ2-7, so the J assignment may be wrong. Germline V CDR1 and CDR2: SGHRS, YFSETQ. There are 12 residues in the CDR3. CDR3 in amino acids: CASSLNTGEQYF. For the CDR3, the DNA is TGCGCCAGCAGCTTGAATACTGGCGAGCAGTACTTC.

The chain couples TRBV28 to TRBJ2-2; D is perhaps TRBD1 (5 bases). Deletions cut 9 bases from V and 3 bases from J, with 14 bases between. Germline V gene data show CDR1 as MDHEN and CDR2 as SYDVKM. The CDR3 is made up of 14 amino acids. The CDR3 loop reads CASTAGSHTGELFF. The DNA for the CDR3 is TGTGCCAGTACCGCAGGGTCCCACACCGGGGAGCTGTTTTTT.

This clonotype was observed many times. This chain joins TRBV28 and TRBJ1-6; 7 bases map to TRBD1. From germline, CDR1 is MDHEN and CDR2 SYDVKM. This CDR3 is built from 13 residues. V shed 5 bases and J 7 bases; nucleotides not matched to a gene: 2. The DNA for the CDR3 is TGTGCCAGCAGTAACAGGGGAAATTCACCCCTCCACTTT. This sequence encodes CASSNRGNSPLHF.

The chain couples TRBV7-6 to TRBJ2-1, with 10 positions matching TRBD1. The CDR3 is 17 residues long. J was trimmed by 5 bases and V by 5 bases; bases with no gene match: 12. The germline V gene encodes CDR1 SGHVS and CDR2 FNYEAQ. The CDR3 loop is CASSHYWTGGRDNEQFF. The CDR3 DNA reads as TGTGCCAGCAGCCACTACTGGACAGGGGGAAGGGACAATGAGCAGTTCTTC.

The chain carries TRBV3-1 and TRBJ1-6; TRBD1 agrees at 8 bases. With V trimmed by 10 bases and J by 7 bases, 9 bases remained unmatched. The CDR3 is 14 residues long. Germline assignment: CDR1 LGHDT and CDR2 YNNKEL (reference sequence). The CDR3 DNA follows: TGTGCCACCCGACCCGGGACAGGAAATTCACCCCTCCACTTT. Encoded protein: CATRPGTGNSPLHF.

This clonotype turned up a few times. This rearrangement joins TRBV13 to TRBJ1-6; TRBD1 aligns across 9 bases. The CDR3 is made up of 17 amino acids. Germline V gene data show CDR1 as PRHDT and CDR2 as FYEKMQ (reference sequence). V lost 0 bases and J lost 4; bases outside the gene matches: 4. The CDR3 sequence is CASSLGGQGHYNSPLHF. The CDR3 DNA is TGTGCCAGCAGCTTAGGGGGACAGGGCCATTATAATTCACCCCTCCACTTT.

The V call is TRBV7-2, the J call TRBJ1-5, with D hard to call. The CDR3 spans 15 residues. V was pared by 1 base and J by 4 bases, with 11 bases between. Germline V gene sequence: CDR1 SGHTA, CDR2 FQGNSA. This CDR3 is CASSLEGSRNQPQHF. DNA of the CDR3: TGTGCCAGCAGCTTAGAAGGGTCTAGGAATCAGCCCCAGCATTTT.

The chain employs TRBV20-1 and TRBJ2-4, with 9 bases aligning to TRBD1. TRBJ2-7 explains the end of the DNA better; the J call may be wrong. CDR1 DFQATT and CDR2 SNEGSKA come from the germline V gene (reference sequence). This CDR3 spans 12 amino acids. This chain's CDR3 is CSSGQGIYEQYF. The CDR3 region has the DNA TGCAGTTCGGGACAGGGAATCTACGAGCAGTACTTC.

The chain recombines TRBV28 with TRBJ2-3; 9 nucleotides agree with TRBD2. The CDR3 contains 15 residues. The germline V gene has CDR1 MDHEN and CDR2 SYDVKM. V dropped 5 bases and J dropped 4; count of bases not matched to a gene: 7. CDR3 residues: CASSPLAGESDTQYF. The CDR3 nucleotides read TGTGCCAGCAGTCCTTTAGCGGGAGAGTCAGATACGCAGTATTTT.

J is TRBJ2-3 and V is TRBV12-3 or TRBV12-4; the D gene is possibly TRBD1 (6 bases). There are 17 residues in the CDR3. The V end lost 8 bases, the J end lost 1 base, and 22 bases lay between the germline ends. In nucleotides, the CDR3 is TGTGCCAGCGGGGGCGAGGGCAGGGGATTCCGCACAGATACGCAGTATTTT. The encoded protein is CASGGEGRGFRTDTQYF.

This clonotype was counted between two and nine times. CDR3 residues: CASSEGDRNYGYTF. The CDR3 DNA reads as TGTGCCAGCAGTGAAGGGGACAGAAACTATGGCTACACCTTC. The J gene is TRBJ1-2, the V gene TRBV6-1; TRBD1 matches at 7 bases. Germline V gene data show CDR1 as MNHNS and CDR2 as SASEGT. This CDR3 is built from 14 residues. With 1 base clipped from V and 2 bases from J, the junction kept 1 base outside the gene matches.

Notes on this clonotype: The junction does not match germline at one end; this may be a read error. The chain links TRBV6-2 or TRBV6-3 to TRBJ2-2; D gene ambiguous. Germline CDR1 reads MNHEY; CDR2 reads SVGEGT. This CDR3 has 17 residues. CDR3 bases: TGTGCCAGCAGTACAACGCGAGACGGGTCGAATACCGGGGAGCTGTTTTTT. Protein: CASSTTRDGSNTGELFF.

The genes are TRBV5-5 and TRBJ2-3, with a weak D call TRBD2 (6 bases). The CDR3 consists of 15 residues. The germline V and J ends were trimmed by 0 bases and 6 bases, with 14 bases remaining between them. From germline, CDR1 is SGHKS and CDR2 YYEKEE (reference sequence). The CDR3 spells CASSLGLGITDTQYF. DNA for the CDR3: TGTGCCAGCAGCTTGGGACTAGGCATCACGGATACGCAGTATTTT.

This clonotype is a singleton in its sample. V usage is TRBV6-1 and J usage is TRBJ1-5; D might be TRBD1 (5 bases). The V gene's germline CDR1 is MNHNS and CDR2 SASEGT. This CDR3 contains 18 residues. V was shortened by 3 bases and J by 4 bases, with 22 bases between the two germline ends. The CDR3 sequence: CASSDSLFFGTHNQPQHF. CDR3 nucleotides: TGTGCCAGCAGTGACAGCCTATTTTTCGGGACCCATAATCAGCCCCAGCATTTT.

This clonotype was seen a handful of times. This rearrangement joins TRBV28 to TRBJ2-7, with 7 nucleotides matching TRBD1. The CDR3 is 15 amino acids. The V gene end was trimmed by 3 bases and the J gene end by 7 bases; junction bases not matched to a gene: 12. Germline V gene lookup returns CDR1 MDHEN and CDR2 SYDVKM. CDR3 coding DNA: TGTGCCAGCAGTTTGACCGGTGAAGGGGGCAGTGAGCAGTACTTC. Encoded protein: CASSLTGEGGSEQYF.

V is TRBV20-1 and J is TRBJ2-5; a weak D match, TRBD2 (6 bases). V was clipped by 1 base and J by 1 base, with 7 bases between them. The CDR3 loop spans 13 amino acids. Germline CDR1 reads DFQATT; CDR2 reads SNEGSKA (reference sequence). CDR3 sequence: CSARAGLQETQYF. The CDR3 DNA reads TGCAGTGCTAGAGCGGGACTCCAAGAGACCCAGTACTTC.

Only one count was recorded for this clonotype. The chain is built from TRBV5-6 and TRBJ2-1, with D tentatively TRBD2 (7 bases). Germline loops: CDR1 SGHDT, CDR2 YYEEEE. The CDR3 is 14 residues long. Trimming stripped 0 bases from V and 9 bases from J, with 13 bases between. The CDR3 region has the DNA TGTGCCAGCAGCTTGGCCGCGGGGGCTCGTGAGCAGTTCTTC. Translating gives CASSLAAGAREQFF. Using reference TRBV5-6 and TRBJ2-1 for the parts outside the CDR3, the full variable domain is DAGVTQSPTHLIKTRGQQVTLRCSPKSGHDTVSWYQQALGQGPQFIFQYYEEEERQRGNFPDRFSGHQFPNYSSELNVNALLLGDSALYLCASSLAAGAREQFFGPGTRLTVL.

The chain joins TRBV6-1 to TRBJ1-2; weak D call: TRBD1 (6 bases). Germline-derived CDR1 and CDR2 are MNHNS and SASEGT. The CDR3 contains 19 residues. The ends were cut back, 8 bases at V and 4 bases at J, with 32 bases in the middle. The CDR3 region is CASGITIPGTPTPGYGYTF. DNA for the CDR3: TGTGCCAGCGGTATAACCATCCCCGGGACACCCACTCCCGGCTATGGCTACACCTTC.

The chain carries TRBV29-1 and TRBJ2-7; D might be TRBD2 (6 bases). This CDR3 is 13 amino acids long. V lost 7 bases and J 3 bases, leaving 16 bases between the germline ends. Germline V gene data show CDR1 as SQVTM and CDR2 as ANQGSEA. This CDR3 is CSAAPGLNYEQYF. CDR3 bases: TGCAGCGCCGCTCCGGGACTTAACTACGAGCAGTACTTC.

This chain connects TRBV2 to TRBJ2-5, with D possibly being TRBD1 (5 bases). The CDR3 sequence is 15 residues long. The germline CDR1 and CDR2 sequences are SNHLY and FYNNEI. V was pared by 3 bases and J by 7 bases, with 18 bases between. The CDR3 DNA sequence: TGTGCCAGCAGTGAGCCCCATGTGGCAGGGCTGACCCAGTACTTC. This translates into CASSEPHVAGLTQYF.

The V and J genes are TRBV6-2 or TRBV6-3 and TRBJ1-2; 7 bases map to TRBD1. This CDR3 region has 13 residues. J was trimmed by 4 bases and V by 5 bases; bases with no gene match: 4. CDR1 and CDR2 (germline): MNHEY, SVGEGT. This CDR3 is CASSLDRVYGYTF. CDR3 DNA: TGTGCCAGCAGTCTCGACAGGGTCTATGGCTACACCTTC.

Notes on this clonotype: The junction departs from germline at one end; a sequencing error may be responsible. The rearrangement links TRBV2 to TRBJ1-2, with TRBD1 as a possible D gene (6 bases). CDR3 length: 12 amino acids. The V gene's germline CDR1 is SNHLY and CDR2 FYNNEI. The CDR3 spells CAGRTGNYGYTF. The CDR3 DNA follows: TGTGCCGGCAGAACAGGGAACTATGGCTACACCTTC.

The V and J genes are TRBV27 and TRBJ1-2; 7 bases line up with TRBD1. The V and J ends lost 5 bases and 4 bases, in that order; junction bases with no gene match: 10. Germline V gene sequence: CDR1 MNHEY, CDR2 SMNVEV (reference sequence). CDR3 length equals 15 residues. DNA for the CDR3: TGTGCCAGCAGTCTCCGACAGGGCTCGAGCTATGGCTACACCTTC. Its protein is CASSLRQGSSYGYTF.

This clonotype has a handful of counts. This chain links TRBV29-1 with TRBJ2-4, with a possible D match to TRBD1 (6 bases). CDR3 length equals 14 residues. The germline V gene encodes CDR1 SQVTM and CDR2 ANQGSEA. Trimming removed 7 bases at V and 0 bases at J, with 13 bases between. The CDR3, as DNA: TGCAGCGCATCCGGGACACTAGCCAAAAACATTCAGTACTTC. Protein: CSASGTLAKNIQYF.

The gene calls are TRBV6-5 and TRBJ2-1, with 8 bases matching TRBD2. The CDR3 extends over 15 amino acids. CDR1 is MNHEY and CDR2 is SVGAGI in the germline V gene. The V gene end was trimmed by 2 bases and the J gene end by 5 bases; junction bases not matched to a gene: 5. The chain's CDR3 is CASSYQGLDDNEQFF. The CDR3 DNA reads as TGTGCCAGCAGTTACCAGGGACTAGACGACAATGAGCAGTTCTTC.

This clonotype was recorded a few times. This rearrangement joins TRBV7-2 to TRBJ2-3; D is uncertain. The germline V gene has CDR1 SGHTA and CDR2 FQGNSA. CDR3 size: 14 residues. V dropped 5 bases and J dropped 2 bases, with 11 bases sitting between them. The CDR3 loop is CASSPGPHTDTQYF. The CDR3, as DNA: TGTGCCAGCAGCCCAGGCCCCCACACAGATACGCAGTATTTT. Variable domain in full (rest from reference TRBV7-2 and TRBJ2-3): GAGVSQSPSNKVTEKGKDVELRCDPISGHTALYWYRQSLGQGLEFLIYFQGNSAPDKSGLPSDRFSAERTGGSVSTLTIQRTQQEDSAVYLCASSPGPHTDTQYFGPGTRLTVL.

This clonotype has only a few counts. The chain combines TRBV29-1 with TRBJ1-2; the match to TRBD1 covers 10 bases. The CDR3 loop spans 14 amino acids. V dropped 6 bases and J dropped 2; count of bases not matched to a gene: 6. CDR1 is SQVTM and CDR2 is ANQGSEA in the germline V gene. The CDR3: CSVFDRGQNYGYTF. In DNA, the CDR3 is TGCAGCGTCTTCGACAGGGGGCAGAACTATGGCTACACCTTC.

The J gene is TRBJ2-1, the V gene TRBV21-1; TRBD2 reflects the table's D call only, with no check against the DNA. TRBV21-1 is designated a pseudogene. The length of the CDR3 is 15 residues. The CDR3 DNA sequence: TGTGCCAGCAGCCCTAGCCGGACTGGAAACAATGAGCAGTTCTTC. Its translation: CASSPSRTGNNEQFF.

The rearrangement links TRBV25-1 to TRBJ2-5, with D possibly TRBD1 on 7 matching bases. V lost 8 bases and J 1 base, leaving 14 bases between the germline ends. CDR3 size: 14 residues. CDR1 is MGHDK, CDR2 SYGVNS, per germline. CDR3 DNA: TGTGCCAGCGGCCAGGGGGGTTTCCAAGAGACCCAGTACTTC. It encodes CASGQGGFQETQYF. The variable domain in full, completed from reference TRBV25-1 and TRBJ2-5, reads EADIYQTPRYLVIGTGKKITLECSQTMGHDKMYWYQQDPGMELHLIHYSYGVNSTEKGDLSSESTVSRIRTEHFPLTLESARPSHTSQYLCASGQGGFQETQYFGPGTRLLVL.

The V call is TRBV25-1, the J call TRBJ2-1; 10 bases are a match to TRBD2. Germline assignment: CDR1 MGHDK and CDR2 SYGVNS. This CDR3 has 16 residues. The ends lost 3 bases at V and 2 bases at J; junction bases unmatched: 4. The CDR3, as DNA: TGTGCCAGCAGTGACCTAGCGGGGGCTCCCTACAATGAGCAGTTCTTC. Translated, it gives CASSDLAGAPYNEQFF. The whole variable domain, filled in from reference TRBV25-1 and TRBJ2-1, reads EADIYQTPRYLVIGTGKKITLECSQTMGHDKMYWYQQDPGMELHLIHYSYGVNSTEKGDLSSESTVSRIRTEHFPLTLESARPSHTSQYLCASSDLAGAPYNEQFFGPGTRLTVL.